What follows are 27 T cell receptor beta chains derived from one specimen sequenced in a study of siplizumab effects on memory and regulatory T cells. Clones were read by immunoSEQ multiplex PCR, and TCRdb kept only the in-frame ones, dropping some. This repertoire shows 90,000 to 110,000 clones, just over 90% found once; its top ten account for approximately 0.75%. Sequencing was carried out using Tregs sorted from blood. Receptors originate from a human donor in good health.

The gene calls are TRBV5-1 and TRBJ2-7, with D perhaps TRBD1 (5 bases). The CDR3 extends over 15 amino acids. Per the germline V gene, CDR1 is SGHRS and CDR2 is YFSETQ. Trimming cost V 4 bases and J 2 bases, with 16 bases left between them. The CDR3 sequence is CASSDATETTYEQYF. The CDR3 DNA is TGCGCCAGCAGCGACGCGACAGAAACAACCTACGAGCAGTACTTC.

This clone has just one count. V and J are TRBV5-8 and TRBJ2-3, with 13 bases that match TRBD2. Germline trimming cut 3 bases from V and 4 bases from J; bases unmatched to any gene: 5. Germline loops: CDR1 SGHTS, CDR2 YDEGEE. CDR3 size: 16 residues. CDR3 in DNA: TGTGCCAGCAGCTCCCCGGGACTAGCGGGATCAGATACGCAGTATTTT. Translation: CASSSPGLAGSDTQYF.

The rearrangement joins TRBV21-1 to TRBJ2-7; no DNA check was done on the table's D call, TRBD1. TRBV21-1 corresponds to a pseudogene. There are 17 residues in the CDR3. Written as DNA, the CDR3 is TGTGCCAGCAGCAAAGGGGACAGGGCCTTCAACTCCTACGAGCAGTACTTC. It yields the protein CASSKGDRAFNSYEQYF.

CDR3 in amino acids: CASSLVGDIPTDTQYF. Here the CDR3 DNA reads TGCGCCAGCAGCTTGGTGGGGGACATCCCCACAGATACGCAGTATTTT. The chain is built from TRBV5-1 and TRBJ2-3; TRBD1 is a possible D gene (6 bases). Trimming stripped 0 bases from V and 2 bases from J, with 13 bases between. The germline CDR1 and CDR2 sequences are SGHRS and YFSETQ. CDR3 length: 16 residues.

The chain carries TRBV6-5 and TRBJ1-1; the D is unclear. Germline V CDR1 and CDR2: MNHEY, SVGAGI. The germline V and J ends were trimmed by 0 bases and 0 bases, with 8 bases remaining between them. The length of the CDR3 is 15 residues. CDR3 sequence reads: CASSYSAYMNTEAFF. In DNA form, the CDR3 reads TGTGCCAGCAGTTACTCGGCCTACATGAACACTGAAGCTTTCTTT.

V usage is TRBV10-1 and J usage is TRBJ2-1; TRBD1 matches at 7 bases. The germline V gene encodes CDR1 WNHNN and CDR2 SYGVQD (reference sequence). The V and J ends lost 3 bases and 6 bases, in that order; junction bases with no gene match: 8. The CDR3 has 15 amino acids. CDR3: CASSDDDRDINEQFF. For the CDR3, the DNA is TGCGCCAGCAGTGACGACGACAGGGACATCAATGAGCAGTTCTTC.

This clone was seen once. V is TRBV30 and J is TRBJ2-6; D is possibly TRBD2 (6 bases). The germline gives CDR1 GTSNPN, CDR2 SVGIG (reference sequence). The CDR3 runs to 16 residues. Trimming stripped 1 base from V and 1 base from J, with 11 bases between. The CDR3 loop reads CAWSGLGGSGANVLTF. The CDR3, as DNA: TGTGCCTGGAGTGGACTTGGGGGGTCTGGGGCCAACGTCCTGACTTTC.

The chain combines TRBV19 with TRBJ2-3; TRBD1 matches at 8 bases. This CDR3 has 16 amino acids. V dropped 5 bases and J dropped 6; count of bases not matched to a gene: 13. Germline assignment: CDR1 LNHDA and CDR2 SQIVND (reference sequence). CDR3 sequence: CASSAPGQGVLDTQYF. In DNA, the CDR3 is TGTGCCAGTAGTGCTCCTGGACAGGGAGTTTTGGATACGCAGTATTTT.

The rearrangement links TRBV28 to TRBJ1-6; weak D call: TRBD1 (5 bases). V lost 6 bases and J lost 7, with 10 bases in between. CDR1 is MDHEN, CDR2 SYDVKM, per germline. The CDR3 sequence is 13 residues long. CDR3 nucleotide sequence: TGTGCCAGCAGCTCCCGGGACAATTCACCCCTCCACTTT. Protein product: CASSSRDNSPLHF.

The chain combines TRBV5-4 with TRBJ2-1; tentative D call: TRBD1 (5 bases). V was clipped by 0 bases and J by 7 bases, with 5 bases between them. The CDR3 consists of 12 residues. Per germline, CDR1 SGHNT and CDR2 YYREEE (reference sequence). This CDR3 reads CASSLGQNEQFF. The CDR3, as DNA: TGTGCCAGCAGCTTGGGACAGAATGAGCAGTTCTTC.

Here the CDR3 reads CASSYDSGGNSPLHF. The DNA for the CDR3 is TGTGCCAGCAGTTACGATTCCGGGGGTAATTCACCCCTCCACTTT. J is TRBJ1-6 and V is TRBV6-5; the D gene is possibly TRBD1 (5 bases). V was shortened by 2 bases and J by 6 bases, with 11 bases between the two germline ends. This CDR3 has 15 residues. Germline V gene sequence: CDR1 MNHEY, CDR2 SVGAGI.

This rearrangement joins TRBV5-6 to TRBJ2-3, with D maybe TRBD2 (5 bases). The CDR3 is 14 amino acids. Germline CDR1 and CDR2: SGHDT and YYEEEE. V was trimmed by 6 bases and J by 4 bases, leaving 15 bases between them. The CDR3 reads CASISRGGADTQYF. In DNA form, the CDR3 reads TGTGCCAGCATATCCCGAGGAGGCGCAGATACGCAGTATTTT.

The chain combines TRBV5-6 with TRBJ1-5, with D uncertain. The CDR3 covers 12 residues. V lost 0 bases to trimming and J lost 9 bases, with 7 bases between them. CDR1 and CDR2 (germline): SGHDT, YYEEEE. CDR3 sequence (DNA): TGTGCCAGCAGCTTGGCCAGTGGGCCCCAGCATTTT. This sequence encodes CASSLASGPQHF. Full variable domain (outside the CDR3, taken from reference TRBV5-6 and TRBJ1-5): DAGVTQSPTHLIKTRGQQVTLRCSPKSGHDTVSWYQQALGQGPQFIFQYYEEEERQRGNFPDRFSGHQFPNYSSELNVNALLLGDSALYLCASSLASGPQHFGDGTRLSIL.

The chain is built from TRBV18 and TRBJ1-1, with D uncertain. CDR3 length: 14 residues. The germline gives CDR1 KGHSH, CDR2 LQKENI. The V end lost 3 bases, the J end lost 5 bases, and 13 bases lay between the germline ends. As DNA, the CDR3 is TGTGCCAGCTCACCGGACCGTCGGGGAACTGAAGCTTTCTTT. This codes for CASSPDRRGTEAFF.

The table lists this clone with a count of one. The rearrangement links TRBV12-5 to TRBJ2-7; TRBD2 matches 7 bases. CDR1 LGHNT and CDR2 FRNRAP come from the germline V gene. Losses at the gene ends were 0 bases for V and 7 bases for J; bases not matched to a gene: 12. This CDR3 is built from 16 residues. The CDR3 region has the DNA TGTGCTAGTGGTTTGGTACTGGGGGAGGGCCGTAGTGAGCAGTACTTC. This translates into CASGLVLGEGRSEQYF.

This sequence joins TRBV5-4 and TRBJ2-1; unclear D gene. Trimming cost V 1 base and J 1 base, with 9 bases left between them. This CDR3 comprises 15 residues. Germline-derived CDR1 and CDR2 are SGHNT and YYREEE (reference sequence). DNA of the CDR3: TGTGCCAGCAGCTTGTCCGCGAATTCCTACAATGAGCAGTTCTTC. It yields the protein CASSLSANSYNEQFF. The full variable domain, completed using reference TRBV5-4 and TRBJ2-1, is ETGVTQSPTHLIKTRGQQVTLRCSSQSGHNTVSWYQQALGQGPQFIFQYYREEENGRGNFPPRFSGLQFPNYSSELNVNALELDDSALYLCASSLSANSYNEQFFGPGTRLTVL.

J is TRBJ1-6 and V is TRBV7-9, with D possibly being TRBD1 (5 bases). V lost 7 bases to trimming and J lost 8 bases, with 18 bases between them. Germline CDR1 SEHNR, CDR2 FQNEAQ (reference sequence). This CDR3 is built from 15 residues. DNA for the CDR3: TGTGCCAGCACCAGGGTTACGCGACAAGATTCACCCCTCCACTTT. Encoded protein: CASTRVTRQDSPLHF.

The rearrangement joins TRBV5-1 to TRBJ2-1; TRBD2 aligns across 7 bases. The germline V gene encodes CDR1 SGHRS and CDR2 YFSETQ. The CDR3 is made up of 12 amino acids. The V and J ends lost 4 bases and 14 bases, in that order; junction bases with no gene match: 9. CDR3 sequence (DNA): TGCGCCAGCAGCCAACTAGCGCCTCATAAGTTCTTC. It translates to CASSQLAPHKFF.

This clone was detected a few times. The V gene is TRBV21-1, the J gene TRBJ2-7; the DNA was not compared with TRBD1, the D call given in the table. TRBV21-1 is a recognized pseudogene. The length of the CDR3 is 10 residues. The CDR3 sequence is CASSGLKQYF. The CDR3, as DNA: TGTGCCAGCAGTGGGCTCAAGCAGTACTTC.

The chain is built from TRBV19 and TRBJ2-2, with D possibly being TRBD2 (6 bases). The CDR3 runs 15 residues. CDR1 and CDR2 from the germline V gene are LNHDA and SQIVND (reference sequence). V was clipped by 10 bases and J by 1 base, with 16 bases between them. CDR3 DNA sequence: TGTGCCACCCAGTTGACGGGACTGAACACCGGGGAGCTGTTTTTT. This gives the protein CATQLTGLNTGELFF.

This chain uses TRBV5-4 with TRBJ1-2, with TRBD1 matching over 12 bases. The CDR3 runs 14 residues. Germline V lookup: CDR1 SGHNT, CDR2 YYREEE (reference sequence). The V segment lost 0 bases and the J segment 7 bases; nucleotides outside the gene matches: 1. This CDR3 reads CASSLGDRGLGYTF. The DNA of the CDR3 is TGTGCCAGCAGCTTGGGGGACAGGGGGCTTGGCTACACCTTC.

The rearrangement joins TRBV19 to TRBJ2-7; no clear D gene. The CDR3 has 15 residues. Between the trimmed V and J ends, which lost 6 bases and 3 bases, there was a span of 18 bases. CDR1 and CDR2 from the germline V gene are LNHDA and SQIVND (reference sequence). CDR3 region: CASSLTRALGYEQYF. CDR3 nucleotide sequence: TGTGCCAGTAGCCTAACCCGCGCATTAGGCTACGAGCAGTACTTC. Full variable domain (outside the CDR3, taken from reference TRBV19 and TRBJ2-7): DGGITQSPKYLFRKEGQNVTLSCEQNLNHDAMYWYRQDPGQGLRLIYYSQIVNDFQKGDIAEGYSVSREKKESFPLTVTSAQKNPTAFYLCASSLTRALGYEQYFGPGTRLTVT.

The chain carries TRBV29-1 and TRBJ2-7, with 8 bases that match TRBD2. With V trimmed by 4 bases and J by 4 bases, 3 bases remained unmatched. Germline values: CDR1 SQVTM, CDR2 ANQGSEA. The CDR3 contains 12 residues. The CDR3 loop reads CSVVGRVYEQYF. The CDR3 nucleotides read TGCAGCGTTGTCGGGAGGGTGTACGAGCAGTACTTC.

V usage is TRBV19 and J usage is TRBJ1-3; D is unresolved. The ends were cut back, 8 bases at V and 2 bases at J, with 13 bases in the middle. Germline CDR1 reads LNHDA; CDR2 reads SQIVND (reference sequence). The CDR3 is 14 amino acids. The CDR3 loop is CASSSLGPGNTIYF. The CDR3 DNA sequence: TGTGCCAGTTCGAGCTTAGGACCTGGAAACACCATATATTTT.

The rearrangement links TRBV2 to TRBJ2-3; the match to TRBD2 covers 8 bases. The CDR3 totals 15 residues. The V gene's germline CDR1 is SNHLY and CDR2 FYNNEI. V lost 4 bases, J lost 0 bases, and 3 bases stayed unmatched. CDR3 region: CASSVAGQSTDTQYF. The CDR3 region has the DNA TGTGCCAGCAGTGTAGCGGGGCAAAGCACAGATACGCAGTATTTT. The full variable domain, its missing parts supplied by reference TRBV2 and TRBJ2-3, is EPEVTQTPSHQVTQMGQEVILRCVPISNHLYFYWYRQILGQKVEFLVSFYNNEISEKSEIFDDQFSVERPDGSNFTLKIRSTKLEDSAMYFCASSVAGQSTDTQYFGPGTRLTVL.

The rearrangement links TRBV21-1 to TRBJ2-7; TRBD2 was called by the table and not checked on the DNA. TRBV21-1 is reported as a pseudogene. The CDR3 covers 11 residues. The CDR3 reads CASKLPRGSYF. For the CDR3, the DNA is TGTGCCAGCAAGTTACCTCGAGGGTCGTACTTC.

The gene calls are TRBV19 and TRBJ2-1; D remains unclear. This CDR3 is 13 amino acids long. V dropped 3 bases and J dropped 4 bases, with 7 bases sitting between them. Germline V CDR1 and CDR2: LNHDA, SQIVND (reference sequence). The CDR3 DNA reads TGTGCCAGTAGTATTGGACCATACAATGAGCAGTTCTTC. This gives the protein CASSIGPYNEQFF.